The 11 T cell receptor beta chains in this list originate from one sample, sequenced in a study of shared T cell receptors in the human thymus. This table comes from immunoSEQ multiplex PCR, and its TCRdb copy is limited to in-frame clones, with some not included. This sample carries about 660,000 clones, more than 75% of them seen once, and the ten largest clones take about 0.01%. Separately, the same data were catalogued under a study of human thymus T cells.

Sequencing input: thymocytes. All receptors derive from a boy under two years old with a congenital heart defect.

V usage is TRBV2 and J usage is TRBJ1-5; D is uncertain. The CDR3 length is 16 residues. Germline values: CDR1 SNHLY, CDR2 FYNNEI. V was clipped by 3 bases and J by 0 bases, with 12 bases between them. CDR3 protein: CASSEPPGFSNQPQHF. The CDR3, as DNA: TGTGCCAGCAGTGAGCCCCCGGGATTTAGCAATCAGCCCCAGCATTTT.

V and J are TRBV9 and TRBJ1-2; D gene unclear. Germline values: CDR1 SGDLS, CDR2 YYNGEE. This CDR3 has 14 amino acids. Trimming took 0 bases from V and 0 from J, leaving 6 bases between them. CDR3 amino acids: CASSVDGANYGYTF. Written as DNA, the CDR3 is TGTGCCAGCAGCGTAGACGGGGCTAACTATGGCTACACCTTC.

The rearrangement uses TRBV4-3 and TRBJ2-2; 15 nucleotides agree with TRBD2. Germline values: CDR1 LGHNA, CDR2 YSLEER. The CDR3 has 18 amino acids. V shed 4 bases, J shed 4 bases, and the junction held 7 bases outside the gene matches. The DNA of the CDR3 is TGCGCCAGCAGCCGAGGACTAGCGGGAGGGCCCACCACCGGGGAGCTGTTTTTT. Translation gives CASSRGLAGGPTTGELFF.

The rearrangement links TRBV29-1 to TRBJ2-2, with a tentative D call TRBD2 (6 bases). From germline, CDR1 is SQVTM and CDR2 ANQGSEA. The CDR3 is 13 residues long. V shed 1 base and J shed 3 bases, with 6 bases lying between them. CDR3 sequence (DNA): TGCAGCGTTGAAGGGGGGGACACCGGGGAGCTGTTTTTT. Its translation is CSVEGGDTGELFF.

Comment on this clone: The CDR3 end shows no conserved phenylalanine or tryptophan, and so a read error is likely. The DNA is left out, because the CDR3 cannot be placed on it with certainty; the CDR3 is given as TCRdb lists it. This chain joins TRBV12-2 and TRBJ1-3; the D segment call TRBD1 is taken from the table without a DNA check. TRBV12-2 is a pseudogene. The CDR3 is 9 amino acids long, termini counted. Here the CDR3 reads CASRSQGAV.

The sample holds a few counts of this clone. J is TRBJ1-3 and V is TRBV5-1, with D tentatively TRBD1 (6 bases). The CDR3 length is 14 residues. V lost 1 base and J 8 bases, leaving 13 bases between the germline ends. CDR1 and CDR2 from the germline V gene are SGHRS and YFSETQ. CDR3 sequence (DNA): TGCGCCAGCAGCTTGAACGGACAGTGGGACACCATATATTTT. Its protein product is CASSLNGQWDTIYF. Filled out from reference TRBV5-1 and TRBJ1-3, the complete variable domain reads KAGVTQTPRYLIKTRGQQVTLSCSPISGHRSVSWYQQTPGQGLQFLFEYFSETQRNKGNFPGRFSGRQFSNSRSEMNVSTLELGDSALYLCASSLNGQWDTIYFGEGSWLTVV.

This chain connects TRBV10-2 to TRBJ2-4; TRBD1 aligns across 7 bases. J lost 6 bases, V lost 10 bases, and 12 bases had no gene match. There are 14 residues in the CDR3. In germline, CDR1 is WSHSY, CDR2 SAAADI. The CDR3 sequence is CATKDRAARNIQYF. The CDR3, as DNA: TGCGCCACCAAAGACAGGGCCGCCCGAAACATTCAGTACTTC.

The rearrangement joins TRBV29-1 to TRBJ2-1, with 9 bases lining up with TRBD2. In germline, CDR1 is SQVTM, CDR2 ANQGSEA. CDR3 length: 14 amino acids. With V trimmed by 8 bases and J by 0 bases, 5 bases remained unmatched. As DNA, the CDR3 is TGCAGCCGTAGACTAGCGGCCTCCTACAATGAGCAGTTCTTC. Translated: CSRRLAASYNEQFF.

This rearrangement joins TRBV2 to TRBJ1-2; TRBD1 matches at 11 bases. Losses at the gene ends were 2 bases for V and 6 bases for J; bases not matched to a gene: 5. This CDR3 is built from 15 residues. From germline, CDR1 is SNHLY and CDR2 FYNNEI. The DNA for the CDR3 is TGTGCCAGCAGTGAACCAACGGGACAGGGGGATGGCTACACCTTC. This encodes CASSEPTGQGDGYTF. The complete variable domain, with remaining parts taken from reference TRBV2 and TRBJ1-2, reads EPEVTQTPSHQVTQMGQEVILRCVPISNHLYFYWYRQILGQKVEFLVSFYNNEISEKSEIFDDQFSVERPDGSNFTLKIRSTKLEDSAMYFCASSEPTGQGDGYTFGSGTRLTVV.

This clone has a single count. The V call is TRBV28, the J call TRBJ1-5; D ambiguous. Per the germline V gene, CDR1 is MDHEN and CDR2 is SYDVKM. V gave up 3 bases and J gave up 1 base, with 7 bases separating them. The CDR3 consists of 14 residues. CDR3: CASSLLLSNQPQHF. CDR3 DNA: TGTGCCAGCAGTTTGTTGCTAAGCAATCAGCCCCAGCATTTT.

The chain joins TRBV28 to TRBJ2-7, with 10 bases identical to TRBD1. CDR3 length: 13 residues. CDR1 and CDR2 from the germline V gene are MDHEN and SYDVKM. V dropped 9 bases and J dropped 9; count of bases not matched to a gene: 11. CDR3 sequence (DNA): TGTGCCAGTACGGGACAGGGGCCCGACGGGCAGTACTTC. Its translation: CASTGQGPDGQYF.